This T cell receptor beta chain was recovered during a study of cytomegalovirus exposure and HLA in healthy donors. General study results and limits: The likely origin of a cluster of highly shared sequence variants was a sequencing artifact. The authors assumed roughly uniform sequencing depth across donors for presence/absence analyses. Earlier analysis found most TCR beta V segments productive about 87% or about 30% of the time. Common viral pathogens were later found to be apparently linked to several of the most significant clusters.

With 60 Vbeta and 13 Jbeta primers, the PCR was carried out. The assay was immunoSEQ multiplex PCR, and TCRdb's table has in-frame clones only and misses some. The sample lists hundreds of thousands of clones; approximately 84% were seen once. About this clone: What it recognizes is unknown.

Germline CDR1 and CDR2: PRHDT and FYEKMQ (reference sequence). This CDR3 spans 15 amino acids. V lost 5 bases to trimming and J lost 1 base; unmatched junction nucleotides: 7. The sequenced sample consisted of PBMCs. The source is a girl aged 2 to 10 in good health and CMV-seronegative. V is TRBV13 and J is TRBJ1-2, with 7 positions matching TRBD1. CDR3 coding DNA: TGTGCCAGCAGCATACAGGGGCCCCTTAACTATGGCTACACCTTC. It specifies CASSIQGPLNYGYTF.